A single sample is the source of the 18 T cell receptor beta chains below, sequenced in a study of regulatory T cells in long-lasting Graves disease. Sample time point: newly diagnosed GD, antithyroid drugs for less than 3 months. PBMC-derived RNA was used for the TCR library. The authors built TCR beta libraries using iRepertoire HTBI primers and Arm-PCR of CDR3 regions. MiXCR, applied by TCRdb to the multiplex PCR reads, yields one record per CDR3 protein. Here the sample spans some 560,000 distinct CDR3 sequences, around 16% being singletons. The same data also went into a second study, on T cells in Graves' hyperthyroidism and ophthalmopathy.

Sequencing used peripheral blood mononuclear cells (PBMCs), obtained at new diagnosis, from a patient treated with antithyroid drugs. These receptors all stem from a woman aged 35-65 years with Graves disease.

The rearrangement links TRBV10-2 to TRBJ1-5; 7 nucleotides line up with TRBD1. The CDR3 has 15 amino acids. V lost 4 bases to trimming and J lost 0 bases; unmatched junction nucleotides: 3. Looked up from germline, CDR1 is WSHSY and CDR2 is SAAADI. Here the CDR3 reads CASSGGTVSNQPQHF. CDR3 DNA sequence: TGCGCCAGCAGTGGGGGGACAGTTAGCAATCAGCCCCAGCATTTT.

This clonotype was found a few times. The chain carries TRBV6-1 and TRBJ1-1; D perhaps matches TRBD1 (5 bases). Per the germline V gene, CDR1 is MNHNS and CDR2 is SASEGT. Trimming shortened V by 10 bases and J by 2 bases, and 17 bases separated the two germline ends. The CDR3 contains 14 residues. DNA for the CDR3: TGTGCCACGTGGGGCGGTGGGGGAAACACTGAAGCTTTCTTT. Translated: CATWGGGGNTEAFF.

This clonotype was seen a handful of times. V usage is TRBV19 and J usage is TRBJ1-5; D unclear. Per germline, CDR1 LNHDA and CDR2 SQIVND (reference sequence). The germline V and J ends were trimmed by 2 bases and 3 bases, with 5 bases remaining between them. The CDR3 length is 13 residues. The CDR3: CASSILDNQPQHF. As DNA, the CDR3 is TGTGCCAGTAGTATACTGGACAATCAGCCCCAGCATTTT.

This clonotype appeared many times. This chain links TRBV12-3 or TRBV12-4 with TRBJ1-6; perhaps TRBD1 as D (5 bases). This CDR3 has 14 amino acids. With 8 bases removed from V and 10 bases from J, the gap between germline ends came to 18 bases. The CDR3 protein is CASGSGGGGSPLHF. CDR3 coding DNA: TGTGCCAGCGGCTCCGGGGGAGGCGGATCACCCCTCCACTTT.

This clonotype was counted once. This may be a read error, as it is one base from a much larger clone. CDR3 protein: CASSLPGGLHGQFF. DNA for the CDR3: TGTGCCAGCAGCTTGCCAGGGGGCCTTCATGGGCAGTTCTTC. This chain joins TRBV5-5 and TRBJ2-1; TRBD1 matches 8 bases. The CDR3 totals 14 residues. V shed 1 base and J 12 bases; nucleotides not matched to a gene: 9. Germline V CDR1 and CDR2: SGHKS, YYEKEE (reference sequence).

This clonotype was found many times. This CDR3 reads CASSASRVGTEAFF. The CDR3 bases are TGTGCCAGCAGTGCGAGCAGGGTAGGCACTGAAGCTTTCTTT. The genes are TRBV6-1 and TRBJ1-1; maybe TRBD1 (5 bases). Trimming took off 4 bases at V and 4 bases at J, with 13 bases between the two ends. This CDR3 comprises 14 residues. CDR1 MNHNS and CDR2 SASEGT come from the germline V gene.

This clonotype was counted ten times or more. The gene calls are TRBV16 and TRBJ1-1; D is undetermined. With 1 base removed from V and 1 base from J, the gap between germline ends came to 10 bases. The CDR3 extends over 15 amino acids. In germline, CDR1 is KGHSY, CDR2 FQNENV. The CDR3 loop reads CASSQLRPPNTEAFF. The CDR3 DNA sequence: TGTGCCAGCAGCCAATTAAGGCCACCGAACACTGAAGCTTTCTTT.

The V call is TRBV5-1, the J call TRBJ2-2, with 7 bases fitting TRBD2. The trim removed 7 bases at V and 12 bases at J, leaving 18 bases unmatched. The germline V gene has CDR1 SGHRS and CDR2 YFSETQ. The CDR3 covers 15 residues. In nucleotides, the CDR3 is TGCGCCAGCTTCGACGTGGCTAGCGGTTCGGGGAAGCTGTTTTTT. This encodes CASFDVASGSGKLFF.

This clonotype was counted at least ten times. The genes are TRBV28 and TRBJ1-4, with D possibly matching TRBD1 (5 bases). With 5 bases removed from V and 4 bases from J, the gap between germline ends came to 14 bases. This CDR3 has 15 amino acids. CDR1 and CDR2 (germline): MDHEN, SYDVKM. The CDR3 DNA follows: TGTGCCAGCAGTCAGGGTTTTCGTTTTAATGAAAAACTGTTTTTT. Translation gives CASSQGFRFNEKLFF.

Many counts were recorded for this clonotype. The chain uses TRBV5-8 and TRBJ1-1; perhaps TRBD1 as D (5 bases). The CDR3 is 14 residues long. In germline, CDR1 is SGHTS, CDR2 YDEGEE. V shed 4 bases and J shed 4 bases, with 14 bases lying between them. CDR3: CASSPGWGGTEAFF. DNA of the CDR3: TGTGCCAGCAGCCCGGGGTGGGGCGGCACTGAAGCTTTCTTT. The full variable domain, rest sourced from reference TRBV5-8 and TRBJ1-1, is EAGVTQSPTHLIKTRGQQATLRCSPISGHTSVYWYQQALGLGLQFLLWYDEGEERNRGNFPPRFSGRQFPNYSSELNVNALELEDSALYLCASSPGWGGTEAFFGQGTRLTVV.

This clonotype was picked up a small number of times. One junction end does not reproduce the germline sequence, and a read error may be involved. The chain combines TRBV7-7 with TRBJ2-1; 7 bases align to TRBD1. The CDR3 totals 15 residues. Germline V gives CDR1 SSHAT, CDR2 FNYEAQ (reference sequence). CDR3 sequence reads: CASSLTGDSYNEQFF. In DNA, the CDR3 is TGTGCTAGCAGCCTAACAGGGGACTCCTACAATGAGCAGTTCTTC.

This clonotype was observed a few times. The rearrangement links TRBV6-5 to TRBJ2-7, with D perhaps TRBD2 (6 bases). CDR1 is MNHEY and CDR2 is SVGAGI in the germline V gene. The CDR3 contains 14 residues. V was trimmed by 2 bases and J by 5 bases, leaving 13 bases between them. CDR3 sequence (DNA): TGTGCCAGCAGTTACGTTGGTCGCGGGAACGAGCAGTACTTC. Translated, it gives CASSYVGRGNEQYF.

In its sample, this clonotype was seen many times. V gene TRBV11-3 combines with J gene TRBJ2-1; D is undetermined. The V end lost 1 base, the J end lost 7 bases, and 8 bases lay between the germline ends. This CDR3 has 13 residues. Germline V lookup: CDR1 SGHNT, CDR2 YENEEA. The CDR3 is CASSLGPQNEQFF. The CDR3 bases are TGTGCCAGCAGCTTAGGCCCCCAGAATGAGCAGTTCTTC.

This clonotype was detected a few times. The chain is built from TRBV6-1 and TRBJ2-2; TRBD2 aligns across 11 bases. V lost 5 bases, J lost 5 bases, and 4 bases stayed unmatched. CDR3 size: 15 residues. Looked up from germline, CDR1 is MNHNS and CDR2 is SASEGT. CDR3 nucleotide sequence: TGTGCCAGCAGTAGGGGACTAGCGGCTACCGGGGAGCTGTTTTTT. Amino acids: CASSRGLAATGELFF.

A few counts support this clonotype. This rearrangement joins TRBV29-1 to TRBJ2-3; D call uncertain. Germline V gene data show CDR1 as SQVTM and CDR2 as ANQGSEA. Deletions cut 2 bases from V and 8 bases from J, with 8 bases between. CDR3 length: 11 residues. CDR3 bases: TGCAGCGTTGAAAGTGGCCGTACGCAGTATTTT. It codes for CSVESGRTQYF.

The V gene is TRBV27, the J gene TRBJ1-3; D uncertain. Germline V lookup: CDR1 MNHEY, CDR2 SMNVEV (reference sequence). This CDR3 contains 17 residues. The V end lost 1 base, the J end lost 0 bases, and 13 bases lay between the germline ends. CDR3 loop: CASSLYVRWDSGNTIYF. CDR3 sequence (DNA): TGTGCCAGCAGTTTATATGTCCGGTGGGACTCTGGAAACACCATATATTTT.

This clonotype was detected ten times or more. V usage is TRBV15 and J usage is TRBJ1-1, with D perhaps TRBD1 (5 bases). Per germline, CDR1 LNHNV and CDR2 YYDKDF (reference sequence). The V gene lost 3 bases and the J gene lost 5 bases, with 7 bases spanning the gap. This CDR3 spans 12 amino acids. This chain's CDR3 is CATSRGGTEAFF. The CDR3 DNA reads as TGTGCCACCAGCAGGGGGGGGACTGAAGCTTTCTTT.

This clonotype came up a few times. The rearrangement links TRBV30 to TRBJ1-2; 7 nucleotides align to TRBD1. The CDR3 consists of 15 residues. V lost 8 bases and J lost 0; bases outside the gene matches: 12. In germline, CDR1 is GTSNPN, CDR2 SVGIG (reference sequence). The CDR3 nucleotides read TGTGCCAGTAGTACCCAGGGGGTAGCTAACTATGGCTACACCTTC. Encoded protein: CASSTQGVANYGYTF.